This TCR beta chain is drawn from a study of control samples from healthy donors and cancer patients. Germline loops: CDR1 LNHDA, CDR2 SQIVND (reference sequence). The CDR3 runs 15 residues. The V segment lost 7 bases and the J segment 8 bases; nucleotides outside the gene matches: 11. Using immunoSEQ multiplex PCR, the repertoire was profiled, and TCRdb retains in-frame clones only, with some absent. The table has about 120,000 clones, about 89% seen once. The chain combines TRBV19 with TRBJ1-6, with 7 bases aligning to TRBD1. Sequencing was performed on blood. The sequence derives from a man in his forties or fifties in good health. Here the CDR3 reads CASTPTDREYSPLHF. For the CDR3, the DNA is TGTGCCAGTACCCCAACCGACAGGGAGTATTCACCCCTCCACTTT.